These 5 T cell receptor beta chains were sequenced from one sample in a study of regulatory T cells in long-lasting Graves disease (dated by TCRdb to the early 2020s). Library construction relied on multiplex PCR. For sequencing, an Illumina HiSeq 4000 was employed. CDR3 regions were amplified by Arm-PCR with iRepertoire HTBI primers to construct TCR beta libraries. The public reads were quality trimmed at Q25 with fastp and then assembled into clones with MiXCR by TCRdb, keeping productive beta chains. Every entry covers one CDR3 protein and lists the most common genes and DNA from its rows. Within this sample are about 320,000 distinct CDR3 sequences, with about 20% of them counted one time only. The top ten constitute 38% of the sample. Sample time point, as interpreted from the label and publication: newly diagnosed GD, antithyroid drugs for less than 3 months. RNA was extracted from PBMCs in TRIzol for both TCR sequencing and RNA sequencing.

The source material was peripheral blood mononuclear cells (PBMCs), sampled at new diagnosis, from a patient treated with antithyroid drugs. The source is a female donor with Graves disease.

This clonotype was recorded at least ten times. The J gene is TRBJ2-3, the V gene TRBV24-1; 8 positions match TRBD2. Trimming cost V 4 bases and J 3 bases; bases outside gene matches: 8. Looked up from germline, CDR1 is KGHDR and CDR2 is SFDVKD. The CDR3 length is 16 residues. The CDR3 reads CATSEVTAGDTDTQYF. CDR3 bases: TGTGCCACCAGTGAGGTTACAGCGGGAGATACAGATACGCAGTATTTT.

As concerns this clonotype: A read error may explain this, as a much larger clone is one base away. V gene TRBV18 combines with J gene TRBJ2-7; weak D call: TRBD2 (6 bases). The CDR3 is 16 residues long. The germline V gene has CDR1 KGHSH and CDR2 LQKENI. Here the CDR3 DNA reads TGTGCCAGCTCACCCGCGTCGGGGGTAGGTACCTACGAGCGGTACTTC. Translating it yields CASSPASGVGTYERYF.

This clonotype was seen many times. J is TRBJ1-3 and V is TRBV27; perhaps TRBD1 as D (5 bases). Trimming pared 5 bases from V and 4 bases from J, leaving 21 bases between. The CDR3 consists of 17 residues. CDR1 and CDR2 (germline): MNHEY, SMNVEV (reference sequence). The CDR3 sequence is CASSPGFIGTIGNTIYF. CDR3 nucleotide sequence: TGTGCCAGCAGTCCGGGCTTTATAGGGACTATCGGAAACACCATATATTTT.

At least ten counts were recorded for this clonotype. DNA of the CDR3: TGCGCCAGCAGCCAAGGACCGGGACCCCTATCAGGGGAGACCCAGTACTTC. Protein sequence: CASSQGPGPLSGETQYF. The genes are TRBV4-1 and TRBJ2-5; D possibly uses TRBD1 or TRBD2 (5 bases each). The V and J ends lost 1 base and 5 bases respectively, with 20 bases between them. In germline, CDR1 is MGHRA, CDR2 YSYEKL. CDR3 size: 17 residues.

This clonotype was recorded many times. This rearrangement joins TRBV3-1 to TRBJ2-7; 11 positions agree with TRBD2. This CDR3 has 19 amino acids. In germline, CDR1 is LGHDT, CDR2 YNNKEL (reference sequence). Trimming at V came to 5 bases and at J to 3 bases, leaving 18 bases not matched to a gene. CDR3 coding DNA: TGTGCCAGCAGCTCAACGGGGCTAGCGGGAGGATTTGCGGTCTACGAGCAGTACTTC. Its protein is CASSSTGLAGGFAVYEQYF.